This T cell receptor beta chain was observed in a study of T cell responses to AZD1222 COVID-19 vaccine. V was trimmed by 5 bases and J by 8 bases, leaving 19 bases between them. Germline V CDR1 and CDR2: SGHDN, FVKESK. CDR3 length equals 15 residues. Comments on this clone: Its antigen is undetermined.

Method: immunoSEQ multiplex PCR; TCRdb's copy keeps in-frame clones and lacks some. The sample holds about 190,000 clones, approximately 91% seen once. Points from the study as a whole: Repertoires were collected only later (after the peak T cell response had occurred).

Specimen: peripheral blood, collected on day 0 of AZD1222 vaccination. The gene calls are TRBV14 and TRBJ2-1; D is perhaps TRBD2 (6 bases). The source is an adult in good health. CDR3 bases: TGTGCCAGCAGCTTTGCGACGACTAGTGACCATGAGCAGTTCTTC. Protein product: CASSFATTSDHEQFF.